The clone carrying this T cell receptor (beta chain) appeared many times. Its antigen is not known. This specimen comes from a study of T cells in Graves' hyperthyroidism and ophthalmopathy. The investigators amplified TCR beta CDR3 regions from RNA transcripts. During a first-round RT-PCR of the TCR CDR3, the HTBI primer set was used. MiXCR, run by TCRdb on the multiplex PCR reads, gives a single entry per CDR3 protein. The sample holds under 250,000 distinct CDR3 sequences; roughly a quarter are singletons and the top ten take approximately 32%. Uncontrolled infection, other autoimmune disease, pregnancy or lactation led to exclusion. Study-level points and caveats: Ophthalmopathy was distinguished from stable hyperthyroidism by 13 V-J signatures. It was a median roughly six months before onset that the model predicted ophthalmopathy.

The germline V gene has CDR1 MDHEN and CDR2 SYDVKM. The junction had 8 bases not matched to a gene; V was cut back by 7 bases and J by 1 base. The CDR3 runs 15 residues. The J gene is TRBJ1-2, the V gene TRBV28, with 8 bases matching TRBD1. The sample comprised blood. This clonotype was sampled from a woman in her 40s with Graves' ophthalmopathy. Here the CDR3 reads CASTNRDRHNYGYTF. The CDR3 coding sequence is TGTGCCAGCACTAACCGGGACAGGCATAACTATGGCTACACCTTC.